This TCR beta chain appears in the sequencing data of a study of shared clonotypes between healthy human individuals. Study-wide points: Shared clonotypes across all four donors exceeded non-shared ones in generation probability.

Profiling relied on immunoSEQ multiplex PCR, and the TCRdb table lists in-frame clones only, not all of them. The table lists about 2.5 million clones, about nine tenths of them singletons. Of note for this clone: The antigen remains undetermined.

CDR1 and CDR2 from the germline V gene are SGHAT and FQNNGV. This CDR3 is 16 amino acids long. J lost 4 bases, V lost 2 bases, and 9 bases had no gene match. Nashville, Tennessee was home to all donors, who were Caucasian adults. The genes are TRBV11-2 and TRBJ2-7, with 9 bases matching TRBD2. This clonotype was sampled from a man in his late teens or twenties in good health. Some clones in this sample may be carry-over from other donors' samples. Sequencing input: naive CD4+ T cells from PBMCs. Subset reported: CD45RA+ positively selected. The CDR3 reads CASSLPSRTSVYEQYF. Here the CDR3 DNA reads TGTGCCAGCAGCTTACCCTCTAGGACTAGCGTGTACGAGCAGTACTTC.